This T cell receptor beta chain came from a study of a mutant IDH1 vaccine in newly diagnosed glioma. About the study: Earlier care involved radiotherapy, temozolomide, or both, and the majority received both. Study-wide results and limits: Altogether, around 95% of patients exhibited vaccine-induced immune responses.

A note on this clone: Its antigen remains unidentified.

Only in-frame clones appear in the TCRdb table, and some are missing; sequencing was by immunoSEQ multiplex PCR. The repertoire holds roughly 68,000 clones, with 79% as singletons. Stated time point: baseline, week 1 (first vaccination visit). Specified treatment: pre-vaccination baseline after standard-of-care therapy. Donors harbored newly found WHO grade 3 or 4 IDH1-mutant, ATRX-lost astrocytomas. This TCR came from a man aged 50-60 years with glioma. The sequences come from PBMCs, collected from a glioma patient treated with radiotherapy, temozolomide or both.

CDR3: CASNPGRANTEAFF. The DNA of the CDR3 is TGTGCCAGCAACCCAGGCAGGGCGAACACTGAAGCTTTCTTT. This chain uses TRBV5-4 with TRBJ1-1, with a possible D match to TRBD1 (5 bases). V was pared by 6 bases and J by 1 base, with 13 bases between. The CDR3 totals 14 residues. The germline V gene encodes CDR1 SGHNT and CDR2 YYREEE (reference sequence).